This entry is about one T cell receptor (beta chain). These data come from a study of control samples from healthy donors and cancer patients. Profiling relied on immunoSEQ multiplex PCR, and the TCRdb table lists in-frame clones only, not all of them. The sample lists just over 150,000 clones; about 90% were seen once. There are 15 residues in the CDR3. V was pared by 7 bases and J by 7 bases, with 20 bases between. CDR1 SGDLS and CDR2 YYNGEE come from the germline V gene. The chain employs TRBV9 and TRBJ2-2; either TRBD1 or TRBD2 may fit D (5 bases each). The source of this sequence is a man younger than 40 in good health. The sequenced material came from blood. Here the CDR3 reads CASAPGSVHDGELFF. For the CDR3, the DNA is TGTGCCAGCGCCCCAGGGAGTGTCCATGACGGGGAGCTGTTTTTT.